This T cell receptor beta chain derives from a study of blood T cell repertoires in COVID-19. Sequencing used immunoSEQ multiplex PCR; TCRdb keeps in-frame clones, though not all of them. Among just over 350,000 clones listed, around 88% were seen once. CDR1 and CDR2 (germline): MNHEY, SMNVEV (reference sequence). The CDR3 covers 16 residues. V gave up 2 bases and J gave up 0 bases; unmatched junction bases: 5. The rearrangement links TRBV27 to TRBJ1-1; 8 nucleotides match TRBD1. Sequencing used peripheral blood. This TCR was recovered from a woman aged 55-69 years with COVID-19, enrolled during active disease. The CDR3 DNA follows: TGTGCCAGCAGTTTACAGGGGGCATTAGTGAACACTGAAGCTTTCTTT. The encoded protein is CASSLQGALVNTEAFF.